This T cell receptor (beta chain) was identified in a study of a mutant IDH1 vaccine in newly diagnosed glioma. Here immunoSEQ multiplex PCR was the method, and the copy in TCRdb shows in-frame clones only, minus some. Of 50,000 or so clones detected, 70% to 90% appear once; the ten largest clones hold around 2.5%. Trimming stripped 4 bases from V and 7 bases from J, with 16 bases between. This CDR3 spans 14 amino acids. CDR1 is SQVTM and CDR2 is ANQGSEA in the germline V gene. Time point given: baseline, week 1 (first vaccination visit). Indicated treatment: pre-vaccination baseline after standard-of-care therapy.

This sample comprised PBMCs, obtained from a glioma patient treated with radiotherapy, temozolomide or both. This TCR was sampled from a man aged 35-49 years with glioma. This rearrangement joins TRBV29-1 to TRBJ1-4; no definite D call. The CDR3 reads CSVVHRTTPEKLFF. The CDR3 DNA reads TGCAGCGTTGTCCATCGGACTACCCCTGAAAAACTGTTTTTT.